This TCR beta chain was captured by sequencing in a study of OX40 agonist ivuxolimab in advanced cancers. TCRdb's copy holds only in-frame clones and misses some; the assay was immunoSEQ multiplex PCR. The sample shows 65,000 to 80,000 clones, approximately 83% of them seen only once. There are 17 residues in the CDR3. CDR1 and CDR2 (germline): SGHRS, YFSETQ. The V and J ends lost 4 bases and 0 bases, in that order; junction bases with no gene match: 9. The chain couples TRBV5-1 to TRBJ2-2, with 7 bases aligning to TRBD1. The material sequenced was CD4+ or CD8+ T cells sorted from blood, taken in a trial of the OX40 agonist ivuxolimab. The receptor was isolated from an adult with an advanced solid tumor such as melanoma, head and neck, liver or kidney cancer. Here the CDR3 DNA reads TGCGCCAGCAGCAGGGGGAAGGGACAGCCGAACACCGGGGAGCTGTTTTTT. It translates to CASSRGKGQPNTGELFF.